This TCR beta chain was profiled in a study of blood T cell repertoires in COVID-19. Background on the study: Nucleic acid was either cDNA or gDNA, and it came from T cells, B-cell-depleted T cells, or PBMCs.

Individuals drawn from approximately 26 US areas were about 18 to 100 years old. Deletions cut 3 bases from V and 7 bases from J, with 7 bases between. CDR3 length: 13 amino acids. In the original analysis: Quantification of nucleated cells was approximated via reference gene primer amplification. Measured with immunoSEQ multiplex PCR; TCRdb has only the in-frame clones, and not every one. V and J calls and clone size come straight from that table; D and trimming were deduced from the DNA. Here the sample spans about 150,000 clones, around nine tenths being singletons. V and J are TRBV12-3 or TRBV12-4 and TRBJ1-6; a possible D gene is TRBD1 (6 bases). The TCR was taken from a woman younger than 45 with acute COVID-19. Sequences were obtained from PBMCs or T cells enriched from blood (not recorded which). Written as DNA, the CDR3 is TGTGCCAGCAGTTTCGGACAGAATTCACCCCTCCACTTT. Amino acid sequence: CASSFGQNSPLHF.